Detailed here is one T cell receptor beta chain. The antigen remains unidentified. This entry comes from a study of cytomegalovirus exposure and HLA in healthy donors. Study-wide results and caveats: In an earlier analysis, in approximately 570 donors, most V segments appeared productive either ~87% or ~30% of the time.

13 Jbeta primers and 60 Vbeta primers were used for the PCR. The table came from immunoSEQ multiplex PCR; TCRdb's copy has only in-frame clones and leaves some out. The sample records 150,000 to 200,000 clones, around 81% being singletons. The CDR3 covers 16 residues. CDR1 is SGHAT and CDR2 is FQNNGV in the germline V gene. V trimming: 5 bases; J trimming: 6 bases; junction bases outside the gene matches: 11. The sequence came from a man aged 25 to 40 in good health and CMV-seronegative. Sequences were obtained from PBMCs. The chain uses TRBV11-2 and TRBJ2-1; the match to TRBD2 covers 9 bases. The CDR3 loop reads CASSPLAGGSGNEQFF. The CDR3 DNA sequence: TGTGCCAGCAGCCCCCTTGCGGGAGGGTCTGGCAATGAGCAGTTCTTC.